The present entry profiles one T cell receptor beta chain with its context. The sample comes from a study of blood T cell repertoires in COVID-19. Measured with immunoSEQ multiplex PCR; TCRdb has only the in-frame clones, and not every one. This repertoire shows around 300,000 clones, 85% found once; its top ten account for 13%. Per germline, CDR1 MNHEY and CDR2 SVGAGI. Deletions cut 6 bases from V and 3 bases from J, with 12 bases between. This CDR3 spans 13 amino acids. The sample taken for sequencing was peripheral blood. This receptor was identified in a human donor in a cohort sampled during active COVID-19. The J gene is TRBJ2-7, the V gene TRBV6-5; D is possibly TRBD1 (6 bases). The CDR3 DNA sequence: TGTGCCAGCAGCCTTATACAGGGCTACGAGCAGTACTTC. As protein: CASSLIQGYEQYF.